These 22 T cell receptor beta chains share one sample of origin, sequenced in a study of monozygotic twins with cystic fibrosis. The repertoire was sequenced with immunoSEQ multiplex PCR; TCRdb's copy has only in-frame clones and lacks some. Of more than 12,000 clones listed, about 98% were seen once; the top ten hold 0.41%. Sequenced input: blood. The receptor source for this set is a girl aged 2 to 9 with cystic fibrosis.

This chain connects TRBV9 to TRBJ2-5; TRBD1 aligns across 10 bases. V shed 4 bases, J shed 9 bases, and the junction held 12 bases outside the gene matches. The CDR3 contains 15 residues. Germline V lookup: CDR1 SGDLS, CDR2 YYNGEE. The DNA of the CDR3 is TGTGCCAGCAGCTCTGGGGACAGGGGACCAGGGGCCCAGTACTTC. This encodes CASSSGDRGPGAQYF.

The V gene is TRBV6-5, the J gene TRBJ1-2; D is possibly TRBD1 (5 bases). Germline lookup yields CDR1 MNHEY and CDR2 SVGAGI. The CDR3 loop spans 15 amino acids. V was cut by 2 bases and J by 5 bases, with 15 bases left in between. As DNA, the CDR3 is TGTGCCAGCAGTTACGGGGCGGTCTGGTCATATGGCTACACCTTC. Its protein is CASSYGAVWSYGYTF.

This clone appeared once. This chain uses TRBV27 with TRBJ1-2, with TRBD1 as a possible D gene (6 bases). The CDR3 totals 13 residues. The germline V and J ends were trimmed by 3 bases and 9 bases, with 14 bases remaining between them. Germline CDR1 and CDR2: MNHEY and SMNVEV (reference sequence). As DNA, the CDR3 is TGTGCCAGCAGTTTTTCGAGGACAGATCGCTACACCTTC. Translating gives CASSFSRTDRYTF.

The chain is built from TRBV15 and TRBJ1-2; D is unclear. Trimming cost V 5 bases and J 3 bases, with 22 bases left between them. The CDR3 length is 17 residues. Germline V gene sequence: CDR1 LNHNV, CDR2 YYDKDF (reference sequence). The CDR3 nucleotides read TGTGCCACCAGCCCCCCGCGTAGTGGAGTCCTCCACTATGGCTACACCTTC. This encodes CATSPPRSGVLHYGYTF.

The rearrangement links TRBV5-5 to TRBJ1-4, with no clear D. Trimming took 1 base from V and 8 from J, leaving 18 bases between them. Germline assignment: CDR1 SGHKS and CDR2 YYEKEE (reference sequence). The CDR3 runs 16 residues. This chain's CDR3 is CASSLLISGIGEKLFF. As DNA, the CDR3 is TGTGCCAGCAGCTTGTTGATCTCTGGGATTGGGGAAAAACTGTTTTTT.

The chain combines TRBV5-1 with TRBJ2-7; 7 bases are shared with TRBD1. Germline V gene data show CDR1 as SGHRS and CDR2 as YFSETQ. The CDR3 runs to 15 residues. V was pared by 7 bases and J by 3 bases, with 13 bases of the junction left unmatched. Written as DNA, the CDR3 is TGCGCCAGCTCCCTAACCGGGACAGACCTCTACGAGCAGTACTTC. It codes for CASSLTGTDLYEQYF.

This chain links TRBV18 with TRBJ1-1; a possible D gene is TRBD1 (6 bases). The CDR3 length is 14 residues. The germline V and J ends were trimmed by 2 bases and 3 bases, with 10 bases remaining between them. The germline CDR1 and CDR2 sequences are KGHSH and LQKENI. This CDR3 reads CASSPRGKDTEAFF. For the CDR3, the DNA is TGTGCCAGCTCACCAAGGGGGAAGGACACTGAAGCTTTCTTT.

The CDR3 spells CASSLSAGFSTDTQYF. The DNA for the CDR3 is TGTGCCAGCAGCTTAAGCGCGGGGTTTAGCACAGATACGCAGTATTTT. The chain is built from TRBV5-4 and TRBJ2-3, with D possibly matching TRBD2 (6 bases). V lost 2 bases to trimming and J lost 0 bases, with 13 bases between them. The CDR3 length is 16 residues. Germline V gene sequence: CDR1 SGHNT, CDR2 YYREEE (reference sequence).

This clone was recorded only once. The rearrangement uses TRBV30 and TRBJ1-1, with a tentative D call TRBD1 (5 bases). There are 17 residues in the CDR3. Trimming removed 0 bases from V and 0 bases from J, with 17 bases in between. Germline CDR1 GTSNPN, CDR2 SVGIG (reference sequence). CDR3 region: CAWSVLVGGAMNTEAFF. In DNA, the CDR3 is TGTGCCTGGAGTGTCCTCGTGGGGGGTGCCATGAACACTGAAGCTTTCTTT.

V usage is TRBV7-2 and J usage is TRBJ2-1; D not resolved. CDR3 length: 14 residues. V lost 3 bases and J lost 8, with 14 bases in between. CDR1 SGHTA and CDR2 FQGNSA come from the germline V gene. CDR3 sequence (DNA): TGTGCCAGCAGCTTTAAACTCCCCCGCGATGAGCAGTTCTTC. Protein: CASSFKLPRDEQFF.

The gene calls are TRBV5-1 and TRBJ2-5, with D possibly matching TRBD2 (7 bases). The CDR3 extends over 14 amino acids. Deletions cut 3 bases from V and 5 bases from J, with 14 bases between. Germline V lookup: CDR1 SGHRS, CDR2 YFSETQ. In DNA form, the CDR3 reads TGCGCCAGCAGCTCGCTCAGGGGAGGGGAGACCCAGTACTTC. This codes for CASSSLRGGETQYF.

The CDR3 coding sequence is TGTGCCTGGAGTGTACTGGGTTACACTGAAGCTTTCTTT. This codes for CAWSVLGYTEAFF. This chain links TRBV30 with TRBJ1-1; D remains ambiguous. Trimming cost V 0 bases and J 3 bases, with 8 bases left between them. CDR1 is GTSNPN and CDR2 is SVGIG in the germline V gene (reference sequence). This CDR3 is built from 13 residues.

This chain joins TRBV7-9 and TRBJ1-2; D remains unclear. The CDR3 spans 13 residues. CDR1 is SEHNR and CDR2 is FQNEAQ in the germline V gene (reference sequence). Trimming cost V 4 bases and J 1 base, with 7 bases left between them. CDR3 in amino acids: CASSSGLNYGYTF. For the CDR3, the DNA is TGTGCCAGCAGCTCCGGGCTTAACTATGGCTACACCTTC.

The rearrangement uses TRBV29-1 and TRBJ2-7; D unclear. In germline, CDR1 is SQVTM, CDR2 ANQGSEA. Trimming took off 4 bases at V and 1 base at J, with 5 bases between the two ends. The CDR3 runs 11 residues. CDR3 sequence: CSVGLSYEQYF. The DNA for the CDR3 is TGCAGCGTTGGCTTGTCCTACGAGCAGTACTTC.

V and J are TRBV6-5 and TRBJ2-5, with D possibly matching TRBD2 (6 bases). The CDR3 consists of 12 residues. Trimming left V 8 bases short and J 0 bases short, with 7 bases between. The germline V gene encodes CDR1 MNHEY and CDR2 SVGAGI. The DNA for the CDR3 is TGTGCCAGCCGGGGGTACCAAGAGACCCAGTACTTC. This encodes CASRGYQETQYF.

This chain uses TRBV7-9 with TRBJ2-7; unclear D gene. The CDR3 sequence is 14 residues long. Trimming left V 5 bases short and J 3 bases short, with 14 bases between. In germline, CDR1 is SEHNR, CDR2 FQNEAQ (reference sequence). The CDR3 protein is CASSPGPEIYEQYF. The CDR3 DNA is TGTGCCAGCAGCCCGGGCCCAGAAATCTACGAGCAGTACTTC.

V and J are TRBV5-1 and TRBJ2-5, with TRBD2 identical over 13 bases. V lost 4 bases to trimming and J lost 5 bases; unmatched junction nucleotides: 8. The CDR3 totals 16 residues. Per germline, CDR1 SGHRS and CDR2 YFSETQ. CDR3: CASSQELAGGPETQYF. In DNA form, the CDR3 reads TGCGCCAGCAGCCAGGAACTAGCGGGAGGGCCGGAGACCCAGTACTTC.

The CDR3 coding sequence is TGTGCCAGTAGTATAGGGGGCGCGAACACCGGGGAGCTGTTTTTT. Its translation: CASSIGGANTGELFF. The rearrangement links TRBV19 to TRBJ2-2, with a possible D match to TRBD1 (5 bases). Germline CDR1 LNHDA, CDR2 SQIVND (reference sequence). Trimming removed 1 base at V and 0 bases at J, with 6 bases between. The CDR3 is 15 amino acids.

This chain connects TRBV12-5 to TRBJ2-7; D is unclear. Trimming shortened V by 6 bases and J by 0 bases, and 9 bases separated the two germline ends. The CDR3 covers 13 residues. Germline CDR1 and CDR2: LGHNT and FRNRAP. CDR3 amino acids: CASGSGPSYEQYF. CDR3 DNA: TGTGCTAGTGGGTCCGGGCCCTCCTACGAGCAGTACTTC. The full variable domain, in which reference TRBV12-5 and TRBJ2-7 provide the parts outside the CDR3, is DARVTQTPRHKVTEMGQEVTMRCQPILGHNTVFWYRQTMMQGLELLAYFRNRAPLDDSGMPKDRFSAEMPDATLATLKIQPSEPRDSAVYFCASGSGPSYEQYFGPGTRLTVT.

V usage is TRBV6-5 and J usage is TRBJ1-2; possible D gene TRBD1, 6 bases. Trimming shortened V by 0 bases and J by 1 base, and 12 bases separated the two germline ends. Germline values: CDR1 MNHEY, CDR2 SVGAGI. The CDR3 runs to 16 residues. The CDR3 DNA follows: TGTGCCAGCAGTTACTCGATTAGGGGGAATAACTATGGCTACACCTTC. This sequence encodes CASSYSIRGNNYGYTF.

V gene TRBV27 combines with J gene TRBJ2-1; 11 bases agree with TRBD2. Germline V lookup: CDR1 MNHEY, CDR2 SMNVEV (reference sequence). This CDR3 has 16 residues. V trimming: 0 bases; J trimming: 8 bases; junction bases outside the gene matches: 6. The chain's CDR3 is CASSLSLAGGLHEQFF. The CDR3 DNA sequence: TGTGCCAGCAGTTTATCCTTAGCGGGAGGGTTGCATGAGCAGTTCTTC.

V is TRBV30 and J is TRBJ1-1; a weak D match, TRBD1 (5 bases). V gave up 3 bases and J gave up 1 base, with 6 bases separating them. CDR3 length equals 12 residues. Germline loops: CDR1 GTSNPN, CDR2 SVGIG (reference sequence). The CDR3 sequence: CAWRGENTEAFF. The CDR3 DNA reads as TGTGCCTGGAGAGGGGAGAACACTGAAGCTTTCTTT.